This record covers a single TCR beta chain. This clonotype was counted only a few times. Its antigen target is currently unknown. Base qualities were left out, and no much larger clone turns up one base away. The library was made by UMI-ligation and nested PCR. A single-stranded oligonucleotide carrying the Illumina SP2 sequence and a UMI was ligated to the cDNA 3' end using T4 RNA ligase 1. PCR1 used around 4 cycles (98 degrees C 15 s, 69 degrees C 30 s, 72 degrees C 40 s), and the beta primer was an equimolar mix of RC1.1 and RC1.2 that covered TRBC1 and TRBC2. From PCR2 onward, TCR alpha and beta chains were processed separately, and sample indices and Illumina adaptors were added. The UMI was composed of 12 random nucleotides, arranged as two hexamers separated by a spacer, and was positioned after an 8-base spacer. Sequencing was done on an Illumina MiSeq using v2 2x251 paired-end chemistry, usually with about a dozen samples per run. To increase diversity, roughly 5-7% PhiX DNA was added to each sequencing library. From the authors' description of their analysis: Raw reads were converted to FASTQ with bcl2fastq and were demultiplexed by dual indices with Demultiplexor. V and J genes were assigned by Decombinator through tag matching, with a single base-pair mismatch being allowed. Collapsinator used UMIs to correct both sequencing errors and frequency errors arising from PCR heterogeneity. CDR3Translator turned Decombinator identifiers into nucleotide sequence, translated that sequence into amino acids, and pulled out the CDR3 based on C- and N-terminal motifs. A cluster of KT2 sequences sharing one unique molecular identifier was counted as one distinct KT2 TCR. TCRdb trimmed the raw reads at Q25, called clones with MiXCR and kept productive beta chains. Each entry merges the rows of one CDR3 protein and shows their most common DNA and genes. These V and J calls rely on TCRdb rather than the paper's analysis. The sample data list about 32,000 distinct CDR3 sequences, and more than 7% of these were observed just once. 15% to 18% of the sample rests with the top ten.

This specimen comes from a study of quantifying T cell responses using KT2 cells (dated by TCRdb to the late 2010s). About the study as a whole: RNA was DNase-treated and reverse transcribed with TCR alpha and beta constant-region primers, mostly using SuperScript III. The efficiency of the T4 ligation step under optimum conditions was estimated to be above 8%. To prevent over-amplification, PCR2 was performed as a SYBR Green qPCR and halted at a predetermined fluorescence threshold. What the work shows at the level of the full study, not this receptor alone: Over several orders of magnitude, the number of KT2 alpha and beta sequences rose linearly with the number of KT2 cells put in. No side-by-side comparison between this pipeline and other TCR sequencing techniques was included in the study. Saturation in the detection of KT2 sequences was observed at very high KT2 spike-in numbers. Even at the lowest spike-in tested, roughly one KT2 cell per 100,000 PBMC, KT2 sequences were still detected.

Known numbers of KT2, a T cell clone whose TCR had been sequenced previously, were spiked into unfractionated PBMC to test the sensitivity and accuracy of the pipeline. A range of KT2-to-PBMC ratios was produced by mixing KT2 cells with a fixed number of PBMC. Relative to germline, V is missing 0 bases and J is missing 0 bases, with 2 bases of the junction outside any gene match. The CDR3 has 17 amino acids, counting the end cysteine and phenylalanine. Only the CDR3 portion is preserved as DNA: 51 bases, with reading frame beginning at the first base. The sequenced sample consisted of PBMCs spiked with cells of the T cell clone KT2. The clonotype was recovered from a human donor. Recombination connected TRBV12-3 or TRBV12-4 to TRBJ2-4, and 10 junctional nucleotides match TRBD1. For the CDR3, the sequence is CASSLAGQGLAKNIQYF. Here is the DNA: TGTGCCAGCAGTTTAGCGGGACAGGGGTTAGCCAAAAACATTCAGTACTTC.